The present T cell receptor beta chain was sequenced within a study of PD-1 blockade in classical Hodgkin lymphoma. Whole-study findings and limits: Baseline TCR diversity was reportedly lower in newly diagnosed patients than in healthy donors. It was reported as lower still in relapsed/refractory patients. CD4+ but not CD8+ TCR diversity rose significantly by C4D1. Some patients started nivolumab under 1 year after ASCT, and they were excluded.

Only in-frame clones appear in the TCRdb table, and some are missing; sequencing was by immunoSEQ multiplex PCR. Counted here are roughly 42,000 clones, roughly two thirds occurring once; the ten biggest clones make up roughly 2.6%. CDR3 length: 16 amino acids. CDR1 and CDR2 from the germline V gene are SGHVS and FNYEAQ. V lost 5 bases to trimming and J lost 0 bases, with 14 bases between them. As for time point: cycle 4 day 1 (C4D1), after more than five weeks of nivolumab. Every one of the patients relapsed after autologous stem cell transplantation (brentuximab vedotin exposure was variable). Best response was recorded as complete response, partial response or progressive disease. A few counts support this clone. Its antigen is unidentified.

The chain has TRBV7-6 and TRBJ1-5, with a weak D call TRBD1 (5 bases). Sequenced material: peripheral blood mononuclear cells (PBMCs), taken before the fourth cycle of nivolumab. This sequence was found in a human donor with classical Hodgkin lymphoma. CDR3 amino acids: CASSPLTGSSNQPQHF. DNA for the CDR3: TGTGCCAGCAGCCCCCTAACAGGTTCTAGCAATCAGCCCCAGCATTTT.